Below are 27 T cell receptor beta chains sequenced from a single sample in a study of T cell responses to AZD1222 COVID-19 vaccine. The repertoire was sequenced with immunoSEQ multiplex PCR; TCRdb's copy has only in-frame clones and lacks some. The data contain tens of thousands of clones, approximately 90% of them seen just once; the ten biggest clones take up around 10%. The source material was peripheral blood, sampled 28 days after the second AZD1222 dose. The receptors derive from an adult who received the AZD1222 COVID-19 vaccine.

The chain uses TRBV3-1 (or the pseudogene TRBV3-2) and TRBJ2-7; D could derive from TRBD1 or TRBD2 (5 bases each). Trimming left V 4 bases short and J 0 bases short, with 13 bases between. CDR3 size: 15 residues. Germline V gives CDR1 LGHDT, CDR2 YNNKEL (reference sequence). The CDR3 is CASSPSAGSSYEQYF. In DNA form, the CDR3 reads TGTGCCAGCAGCCCTTCGGCAGGGAGCTCCTACGAGCAGTACTTC.

This clone rates as medium-sized. CDR3 residues: CASSLNGAADGYYEQYF. DNA for the CDR3: TGTGCCAGCAGCTTGAATGGGGCCGCGGACGGATATTACGAGCAGTACTTC. V gene TRBV5-6 combines with J gene TRBJ2-7; possible D gene TRBD1, 5 bases. Germline assignment: CDR1 SGHDT and CDR2 YYEEEE. V gave up 1 base and J gave up 4 bases, with 21 bases separating them. The CDR3 is 17 amino acids.

The CDR3 reads CASSFPVTGETNEKLFF. The CDR3 DNA reads TGCGCCAGCAGCTTCCCCGTAACAGGGGAAACTAATGAAAAACTGTTTTTT. This sequence joins TRBV5-1 and TRBJ1-4; TRBD1 matches 7 bases. The trim removed 2 bases at V and 1 base at J, leaving 8 bases unmatched. Germline CDR1 SGHRS, CDR2 YFSETQ. The CDR3 is 17 amino acids.

The chain uses TRBV2 and TRBJ1-2; no clear D gene. This CDR3 is 13 amino acids long. Germline V gives CDR1 SNHLY, CDR2 FYNNEI. Trimming stripped 6 bases from V and 4 bases from J, with 12 bases between. The chain's CDR3 is CASSAGSLYGYTF. The DNA for the CDR3 is TGTGCCAGCAGCGCGGGCAGCCTCTATGGCTACACCTTC.

This sequence joins TRBV9 and TRBJ2-2, with D perhaps matching TRBD2 (6 bases). Germline V gene sequence: CDR1 SGDLS, CDR2 YYNGEE. This CDR3 is built from 16 residues. Deletions cut 3 bases from V and 7 bases from J, with 19 bases between. The CDR3 spells CASSAPGPSEGGELFF. CDR3 coding DNA: TGTGCCAGCAGCGCCCCGGGGCCTTCGGAGGGCGGGGAGCTGTTTTTT.

This clone was seen a single time. The rearrangement links TRBV6-4 to TRBJ2-2; D remains ambiguous. The CDR3 spans 14 residues. Trimming removed 6 bases at V and 1 base at J, with 9 bases between. In germline, CDR1 is MRHNA, CDR2 SNTAGT. CDR3 sequence: CASRVAENTGELFF. DNA for the CDR3: TGTGCCAGCAGAGTAGCAGAGAACACCGGGGAGCTGTTTTTT.

This chain connects TRBV5-4 to TRBJ1-1, with D uncertain. V was trimmed by 0 bases and J by 3 bases, leaving 6 bases between them. Looked up from germline, CDR1 is SGHNT and CDR2 is YYREEE (reference sequence). This CDR3 spans 13 amino acids. As DNA, the CDR3 is TGTGCCAGCAGCTTGGCAGGCGACACTGAAGCTTTCTTT. It yields the protein CASSLAGDTEAFF.

V usage is TRBV7-9 and J usage is TRBJ1-3; weak D call: TRBD1 (5 bases). Germline-derived CDR1 and CDR2 are SEHNR and FQNEAQ (reference sequence). Trimming took off 3 bases at V and 5 bases at J, with 23 bases between the two ends. The length of the CDR3 is 18 residues. The CDR3 region is CASSFFSYAGTDRNTIYF. In DNA form, the CDR3 reads TGTGCCAGCAGCTTCTTCTCTTACGCGGGGACCGATCGAAACACCATATATTTT.

This chain uses TRBV5-8 with TRBJ1-5; TRBD1 agrees at 8 bases. Trimming took 4 bases from V and 1 from J; bases not matched to a gene: 4. This CDR3 has 15 amino acids. Per germline, CDR1 SGHTS and CDR2 YDEGEE. CDR3 coding DNA: TGTGCCAGCAGCAAGGACAGGGAGAGCAATCAGCCCCAGCATTTT. It translates to CASSKDRESNQPQHF.

Details on this clone: One junction end does not reproduce the germline sequence, and a read error may be involved. The chain joins TRBV18 to TRBJ2-2; D is ambiguous. CDR1 is KGHSH, CDR2 LQKENI, per germline. CDR3 length equals 16 residues. This CDR3 reads CASSPSTQPKTGELFF. In DNA form, the CDR3 reads TGTGCCAGCTCACCCTCGACACAGCCGAAGACCGGGGAGCTGTTTTTT.

J is TRBJ1-1 and V is TRBV30; D unresolved. Trimming took off 4 bases at V and 2 bases at J, with 11 bases between the two ends. CDR1 and CDR2 from the germline V gene are GTSNPN and SVGIG (reference sequence). CDR3 size: 13 residues. CDR3 DNA: TGTGCCTGGACCGAAGGGTATAACACTGAAGCTTTCTTT. It specifies CAWTEGYNTEAFF.

The V call is TRBV19, the J call TRBJ1-5; D remains ambiguous. Germline V lookup: CDR1 LNHDA, CDR2 SQIVND (reference sequence). There are 15 residues in the CDR3. V was clipped by 3 bases and J by 0 bases, with 9 bases between them. The CDR3 loop reads CASSITPFSNQPQHF. In nucleotides, the CDR3 is TGTGCCAGTAGTATTACACCTTTTAGCAATCAGCCCCAGCATTTT.

J is TRBJ2-1 and V is TRBV6-2 or TRBV6-3; weak D call: TRBD2 (5 bases). The CDR3 loop spans 16 amino acids. Trimming left V 6 bases short and J 7 bases short, with 22 bases between. Germline CDR1 and CDR2: MNHEY and SVGEGT. The CDR3 is CASSPDRDPITNEQFF. The CDR3 nucleotides are TGTGCCAGCAGCCCAGACCGGGATCCAATTACAAATGAGCAGTTCTTC.

This sequence joins TRBV10-3 and TRBJ1-4; TRBD1 aligns across 9 bases. The trim removed 6 bases at V and 8 bases at J, leaving 4 bases unmatched. CDR1 ENHRY and CDR2 SYGVKD come from the germline V gene. The CDR3 covers 13 residues. The CDR3 here is CAIRDRGGEKLFF. The CDR3 nucleotides are TGTGCCATCAGGGACAGGGGCGGAGAAAAACTGTTTTTT.

The genes are TRBV12-3 or TRBV12-4 and TRBJ2-7; unclear D gene. This CDR3 spans 11 amino acids. V was cut by 6 bases and J by 3 bases, with 6 bases left in between. The CDR3 DNA sequence: TGTGCCAGCAGCCAGATCTACGAGCAGTACTTC. It yields the protein CASSQIYEQYF.

The chain links TRBV18 to TRBJ2-2; D uncertain. The germline CDR1 and CDR2 sequences are KGHSH and LQKENI. The CDR3 has 16 amino acids. Between the trimmed V and J ends, which lost 6 bases and 6 bases, there was a span of 20 bases. This CDR3 reads CASSAQFLWVPGELFF. The DNA for the CDR3 is TGTGCCAGCTCGGCCCAATTTTTATGGGTCCCCGGGGAGCTGTTTTTT.

The chain combines TRBV19 with TRBJ1-1; TRBD1 matches 12 bases. Germline V gene data show CDR1 as LNHDA and CDR2 as SQIVND (reference sequence). J gave up 4 bases and V 6 bases, and 6 bases lay outside the gene matches. CDR3 length: 15 amino acids. CDR3 in DNA: TGTGCCAGTAGACACCGGGACAGGGGGCTCACTGAAGCTTTCTTT. This encodes CASRHRDRGLTEAFF.

The chain uses TRBV9 and TRBJ2-2; 8 bases agree with TRBD1. The ends lost 0 bases at V and 4 bases at J; junction bases unmatched: 5. This CDR3 is built from 16 residues. Germline V gene lookup returns CDR1 SGDLS and CDR2 YYNGEE. CDR3 region: CASSVEGQAITGELFF. The CDR3 DNA is TGTGCCAGCAGCGTAGAGGGACAGGCTATCACCGGGGAGCTGTTTTTT. Filled out from reference TRBV9 and TRBJ2-2, the complete variable domain reads DSGVTQTPKHLITATGQRVTLRCSPRSGDLSVYWYQQSLDQGLQFLIQYYNGEERAKGNILERFSAQQFPDLHSELNLSSLELGDSALYFCASSVEGQAITGELFFGEGSRLTVL.

V and J are TRBV11-2 and TRBJ1-2, with a weak D call TRBD1 (6 bases). The CDR3 is made up of 12 amino acids. V lost 5 bases to trimming and J lost 7 bases, with 11 bases between them. Germline loops: CDR1 SGHAT, CDR2 FQNNGV. This CDR3 is CASSLGDIGYTF. The CDR3 bases are TGTGCCAGCAGCCTTGGGGACATTGGCTACACCTTC.

This chain links TRBV6-5 with TRBJ2-1; 7 nucleotides agree with TRBD2. CDR1 MNHEY and CDR2 SVGAGI come from the germline V gene. With V trimmed by 2 bases and J by 8 bases, 6 bases remained unmatched. The CDR3 length is 14 residues. The CDR3 sequence is CASSYGLVNDEQFF. The CDR3 region has the DNA TGTGCCAGCAGTTACGGACTAGTGAACGATGAGCAGTTCTTC.

The rearrangement uses TRBV4-3 and TRBJ2-7, with 7 bases that match TRBD2. J lost 0 bases, V lost 1 base, and 9 bases had no gene match. The CDR3 runs to 17 residues. Germline V gene lookup returns CDR1 LGHNA and CDR2 YSLEER. Here the CDR3 DNA reads TGCGCCAGCAGCCAAGGCCACGGCCTAGCGGCCTCCTACGAGCAGTACTTC. Its translation: CASSQGHGLAASYEQYF.

The chain links TRBV7-2 to TRBJ1-5, with 8 bases identical to TRBD1. V was pared by 4 bases and J by 0 bases, with 14 bases of the junction left unmatched. The CDR3 is made up of 19 amino acids. Per germline, CDR1 SGHTA and CDR2 FQGNSA. The CDR3 DNA reads TGTGCCAGCAGCTCGCCGGGACAGGTTCGCCTCTATAGCAATCAGCCCCAGCATTTT. This gives the protein CASSSPGQVRLYSNQPQHF.

The rearrangement joins TRBV11-3 to TRBJ2-2; D gene uncertain. This CDR3 comprises 12 residues. Germline V gene lookup returns CDR1 SGHNT and CDR2 YENEEA. With 5 bases removed from V and 5 bases from J, the gap between germline ends came to 6 bases. Here the CDR3 reads CASSPSTGELFF. CDR3 in DNA: TGTGCCAGCAGCCCTTCGACCGGGGAGCTGTTTTTT.

This rearrangement joins TRBV4-3 to TRBJ1-2; D not resolved. Germline V gene data show CDR1 as LGHNA and CDR2 as YSLEER. The length of the CDR3 is 16 residues. The V gene lost 0 bases and the J gene lost 4 bases, with 15 bases spanning the gap. The CDR3, as DNA: TGCGCCAGCAGCCAAGATAATGATCTCGGGCCCTATGGCTACACCTTC. It is translated as CASSQDNDLGPYGYTF.

The chain links TRBV6-6 to TRBJ1-5; no clear D. This CDR3 comprises 11 residues. The germline CDR1 and CDR2 sequences are MNHNY and SVGAGI (reference sequence). The ends were cut back, 5 bases at V and 4 bases at J, with 3 bases in the middle. The chain's CDR3 is CASSQNQPQHF. The DNA for the CDR3 is TGTGCCAGCAGTCAGAATCAGCCCCAGCATTTT.

The rearrangement joins TRBV7-8 to TRBJ2-5; D is undetermined. There are 13 residues in the CDR3. The ends were cut back, 5 bases at V and 0 bases at J, with 7 bases in the middle. Germline-derived CDR1 and CDR2 are SGHVS and FQNEAQ. The DNA for the CDR3 is TGTGCCAGCAGCCATCTATACCAAGAGACCCAGTACTTC. Its translation is CASSHLYQETQYF.

This clone was seen a few times. The chain employs TRBV10-1 and TRBJ2-7; TRBD2 agrees at 9 bases. Losses at the gene ends were 6 bases for V and 2 bases for J; bases not matched to a gene: 8. Germline CDR1 is WNHNN and CDR2 is SYGVQD (reference sequence). The length of the CDR3 is 15 residues. As DNA, the CDR3 is TGCGCCAGCAGCGACGGGGCTAGCGGGACCTACGAGCAGTACTTC. Its protein is CASSDGASGTYEQYF.